Here is one T cell receptor (beta chain) with its context. The ends lost 3 bases at V and 6 bases at J; junction bases unmatched: 5. CDR1 and CDR2 from the germline V gene are LGHDT and YNNKEL (reference sequence). This CDR3 comprises 15 residues. The data derive from a study of blood T cell repertoires in COVID-19. Across the whole study: The United States, Italy and Spain were the sources of the acute and convalescent COVID-19 samples. The analysed material was cDNA or gDNA that came from T cells, B-cell-depleted T cells, or PBMCs.

Authors' processing steps: The assay estimated nucleated cells by amplifying reference gene primers. Sequencing was performed with immunoSEQ multiplex PCR; in TCRdb, only in-frame clones are kept and a portion is missing. V and J calls and clone size are given by that table; D and trimming were obtained from the DNA. The table lists 80,000 or so clones, 82% of them singletons. Sequencing was carried out using peripheral blood. This rearrangement joins TRBV3-1 (or the pseudogene TRBV3-2) to TRBJ2-1, with 10 bases lining up with TRBD2. The source is a woman between 65 and 79 years old with acute or convalescent COVID-19. CDR3 DNA sequence: TGTGCCAGCAGCCAGCTAGCGGGAGTTGCCAATGAGCAGTTCTTC. It yields the protein CASSQLAGVANEQFF.